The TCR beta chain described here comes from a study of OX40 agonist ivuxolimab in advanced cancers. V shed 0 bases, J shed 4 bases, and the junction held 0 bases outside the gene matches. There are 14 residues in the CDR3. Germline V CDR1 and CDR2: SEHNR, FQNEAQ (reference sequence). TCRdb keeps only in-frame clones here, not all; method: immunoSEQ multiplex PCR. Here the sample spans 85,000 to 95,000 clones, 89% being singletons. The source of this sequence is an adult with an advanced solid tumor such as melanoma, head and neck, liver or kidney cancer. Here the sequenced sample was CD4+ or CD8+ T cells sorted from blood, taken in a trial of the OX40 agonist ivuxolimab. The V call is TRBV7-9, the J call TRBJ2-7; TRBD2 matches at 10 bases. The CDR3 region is CASSLAGLAYEQYF. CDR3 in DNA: TGTGCCAGCAGCTTAGCGGGACTAGCGTACGAGCAGTACTTC.